This TCR beta chain was retrieved from a study of blood T cell repertoires in COVID-19. V was clipped by 5 bases and J by 2 bases; unmatched bases: 6. Germline V CDR1 and CDR2: KGHDR, SFDVKD. This CDR3 spans 15 amino acids. Assay: immunoSEQ multiplex PCR; the TCRdb copy retains only in-frame clones and omits some. The sample lists approximately 290,000 clones, almost 90% occurring once. The sequence was obtained from a young woman with acute COVID-19. This chain joins TRBV24-1 and TRBJ2-3; 7 bases fit TRBD2. The sample taken for sequencing was PBMCs or T cells enriched from blood (not recorded which). The CDR3 DNA is TGTGCCACCAGTGCAGGTGGGGGGGTCACAGATACGCAGTATTTT. This encodes CATSAGGGVTDTQYF.